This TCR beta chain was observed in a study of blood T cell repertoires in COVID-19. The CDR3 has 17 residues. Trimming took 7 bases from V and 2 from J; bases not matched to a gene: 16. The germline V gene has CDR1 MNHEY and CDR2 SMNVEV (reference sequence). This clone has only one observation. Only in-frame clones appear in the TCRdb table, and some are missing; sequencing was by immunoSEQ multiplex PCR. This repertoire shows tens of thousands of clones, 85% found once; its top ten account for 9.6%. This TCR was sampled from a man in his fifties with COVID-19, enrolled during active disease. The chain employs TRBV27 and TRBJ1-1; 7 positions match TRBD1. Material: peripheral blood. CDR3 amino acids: CASTLRPPGTVNTEAFF. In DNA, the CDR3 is TGTGCCAGCACTCTGCGGCCTCCTGGGACAGTTAACACTGAAGCTTTCTTT.